A selection of T cell receptor beta chains follows, all from one sample in a study of T cell changes during pregnancy in multiple sclerosis. Profiled with immunoSEQ multiplex PCR; TCRdb holds only in-frame clones, not every one. Among about 87,000 clones, around 95% were seen once, and the ten largest hold more than 1.1%. The material was peripheral blood, obtained in the third trimester of pregnancy. The receptors originated from a female donor in good health, enrolled as a control in a pregnancy study. The conserved cysteine and the conserved F or W are not part of the CDR3 here.

v_call	cdr3_aa
TRBV15	ATSSYNQPQH
TRBV19	ASSLVRGTEAF
TRBV6-6	ASSYSSDPYPYGYT
TRBV9	ASSAGEETQY
TRBV2	AILLRTGLRTDTQY
TRBV27	ASSFTGTSAYNEQF
TRBV27	ASSSGTGISYEQY
TRBV2	ASSGIGGGELF
TRBV5-1	ASNFGREDTQY
TRBV5-4	AGGTDSYQETQY